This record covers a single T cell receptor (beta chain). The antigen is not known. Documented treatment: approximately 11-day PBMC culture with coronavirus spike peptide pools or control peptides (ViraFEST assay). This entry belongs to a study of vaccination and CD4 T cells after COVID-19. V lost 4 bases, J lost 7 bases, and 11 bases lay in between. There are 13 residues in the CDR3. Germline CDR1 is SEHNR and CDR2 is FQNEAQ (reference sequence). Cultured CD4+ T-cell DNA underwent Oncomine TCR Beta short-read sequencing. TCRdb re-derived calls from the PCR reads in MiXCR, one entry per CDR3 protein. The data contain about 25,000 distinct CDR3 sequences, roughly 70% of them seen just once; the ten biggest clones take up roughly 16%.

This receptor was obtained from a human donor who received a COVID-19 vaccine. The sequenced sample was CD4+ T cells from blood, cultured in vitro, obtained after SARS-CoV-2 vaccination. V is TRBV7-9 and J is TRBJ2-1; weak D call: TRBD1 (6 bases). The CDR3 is CASSSPRGNEQFF. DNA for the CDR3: TGTGCCAGCAGCTCACCAAGGGGGAATGAGCAGTTCTTC.